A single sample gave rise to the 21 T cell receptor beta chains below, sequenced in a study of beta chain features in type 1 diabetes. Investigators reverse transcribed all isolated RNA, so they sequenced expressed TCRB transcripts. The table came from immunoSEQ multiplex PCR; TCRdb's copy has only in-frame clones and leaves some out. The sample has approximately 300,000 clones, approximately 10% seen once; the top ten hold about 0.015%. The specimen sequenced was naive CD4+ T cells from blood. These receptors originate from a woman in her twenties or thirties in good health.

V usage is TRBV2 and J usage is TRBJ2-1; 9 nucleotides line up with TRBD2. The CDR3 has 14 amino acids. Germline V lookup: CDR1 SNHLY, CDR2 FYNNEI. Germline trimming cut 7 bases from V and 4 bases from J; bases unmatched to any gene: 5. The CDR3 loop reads CASKGLAPYNEQFF. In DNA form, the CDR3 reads TGTGCCAGCAAAGGACTAGCGCCGTACAATGAGCAGTTCTTC. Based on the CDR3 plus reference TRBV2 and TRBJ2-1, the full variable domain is EPEVTQTPSHQVTQMGQEVILRCVPISNHLYFYWYRQILGQKVEFLVSFYNNEISEKSEIFDDQFSVERPDGSNFTLKIRSTKLEDSAMYFCASKGLAPYNEQFFGPGTRLTVL.

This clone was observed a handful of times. Written as DNA, the CDR3 is TGCGCCAGCAGCCAGATGGGACTAGCGTCAAATGAGCAGTTCTTC. Amino acid sequence: CASSQMGLASNEQFF. V is TRBV4-3 and J is TRBJ2-1; TRBD2 matches 10 bases. The trim removed 3 bases at V and 7 bases at J, leaving 6 bases unmatched. Germline V gene data show CDR1 as LGHNA and CDR2 as YSLEER. CDR3 length: 15 amino acids.

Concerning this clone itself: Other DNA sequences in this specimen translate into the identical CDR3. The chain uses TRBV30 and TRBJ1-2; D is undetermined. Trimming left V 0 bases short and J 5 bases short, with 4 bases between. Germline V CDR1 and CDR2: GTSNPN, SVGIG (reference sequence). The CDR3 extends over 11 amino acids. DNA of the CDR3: TGTGCCTGGAGTGTCTCGTATGGCTACACCTTC. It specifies CAWSVSYGYTF.

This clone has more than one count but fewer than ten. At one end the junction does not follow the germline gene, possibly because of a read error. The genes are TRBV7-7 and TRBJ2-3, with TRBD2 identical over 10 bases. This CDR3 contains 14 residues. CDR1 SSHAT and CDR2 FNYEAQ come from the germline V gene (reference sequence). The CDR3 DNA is TGTGCTAGCAGCCAGGGACTAGCGTCGAATACGCAGTATTTT. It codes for CASSQGLASNTQYF.

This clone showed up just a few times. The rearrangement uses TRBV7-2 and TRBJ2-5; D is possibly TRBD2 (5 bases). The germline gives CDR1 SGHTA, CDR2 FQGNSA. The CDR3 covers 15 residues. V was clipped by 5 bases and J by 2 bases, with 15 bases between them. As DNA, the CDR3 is TGTGCCAGCAGCGACGGACTTCTTAGACAAGAGACCCAGTACTTC. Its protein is CASSDGLLRQETQYF.

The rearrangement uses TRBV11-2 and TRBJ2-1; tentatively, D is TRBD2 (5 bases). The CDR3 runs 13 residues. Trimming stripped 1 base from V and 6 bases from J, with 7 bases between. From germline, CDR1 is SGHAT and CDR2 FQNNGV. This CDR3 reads CASSLGTFNEQFF. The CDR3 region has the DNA TGTGCCAGCAGCTTAGGGACTTTCAATGAGCAGTTCTTC.

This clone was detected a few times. The CDR3 is CAWSVRVPLIGKTGELFF. The CDR3 DNA sequence: TGTGCCTGGAGTGTGAGGGTCCCACTCATAGGAAAGACCGGGGAGCTGTTTTTT. V usage is TRBV30 and J usage is TRBJ2-2; TRBD2 is a possible D gene (5 bases). Trimming removed 0 bases from V and 5 bases from J, with 22 bases in between. CDR3 length: 18 amino acids. Germline CDR1 reads GTSNPN; CDR2 reads SVGIG (reference sequence).

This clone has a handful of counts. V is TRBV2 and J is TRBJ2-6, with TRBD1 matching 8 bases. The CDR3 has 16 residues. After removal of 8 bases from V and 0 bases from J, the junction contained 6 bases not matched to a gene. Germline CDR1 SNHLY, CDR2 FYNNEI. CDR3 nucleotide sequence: TGTGCCAGCCGGGGGACAGGCCTCTCTGGGGCCAACGTCCTGACTTTC. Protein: CASRGTGLSGANVLTF. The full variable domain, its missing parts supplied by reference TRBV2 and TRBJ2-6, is EPEVTQTPSHQVTQMGQEVILRCVPISNHLYFYWYRQILGQKVEFLVSFYNNEISEKSEIFDDQFSVERPDGSNFTLKIRSTKLEDSAMYFCASRGTGLSGANVLTFGAGSRLTVL.

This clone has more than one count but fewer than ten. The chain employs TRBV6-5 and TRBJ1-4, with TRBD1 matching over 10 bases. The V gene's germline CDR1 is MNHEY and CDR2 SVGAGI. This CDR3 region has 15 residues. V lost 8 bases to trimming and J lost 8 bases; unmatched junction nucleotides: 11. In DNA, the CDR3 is TGTGCCAGCGGCTTGACAGGGGGCGTTTACGAAAAACTGTTTTTT. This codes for CASGLTGGVYEKLFF.

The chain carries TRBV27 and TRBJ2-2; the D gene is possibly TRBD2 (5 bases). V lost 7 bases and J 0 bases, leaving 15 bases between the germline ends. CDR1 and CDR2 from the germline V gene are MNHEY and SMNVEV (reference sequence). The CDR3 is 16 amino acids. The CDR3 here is CASTPEAEANTGELFF. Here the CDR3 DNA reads TGTGCCAGCACCCCGGAGGCAGAAGCGAACACCGGGGAGCTGTTTTTT.

As DNA, the CDR3 is TGTGCCTCCGCGCTAGACCCCACAGATACGCAGTATTTT. It translates to CASALDPTDTQYF. This chain joins TRBV9 and TRBJ2-3; the D is unclear. The germline CDR1 and CDR2 sequences are SGDLS and YYNGEE. There are 13 residues in the CDR3. V was clipped by 10 bases and J by 2 bases, with 14 bases between them.

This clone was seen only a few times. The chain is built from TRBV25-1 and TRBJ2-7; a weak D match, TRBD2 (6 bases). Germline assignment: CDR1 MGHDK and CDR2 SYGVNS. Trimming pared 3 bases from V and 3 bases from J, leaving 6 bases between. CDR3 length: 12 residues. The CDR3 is CASSEGGYEQYF. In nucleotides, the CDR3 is TGTGCCAGCAGTGAGGGGGGCTACGAGCAGTACTTC.

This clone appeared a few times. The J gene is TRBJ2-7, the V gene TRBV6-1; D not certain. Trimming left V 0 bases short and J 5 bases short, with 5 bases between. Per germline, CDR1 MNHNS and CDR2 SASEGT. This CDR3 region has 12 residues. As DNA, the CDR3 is TGTGCCAGCAGTGAAGCCGTCGACGAGCAGTACTTC. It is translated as CASSEAVDEQYF.

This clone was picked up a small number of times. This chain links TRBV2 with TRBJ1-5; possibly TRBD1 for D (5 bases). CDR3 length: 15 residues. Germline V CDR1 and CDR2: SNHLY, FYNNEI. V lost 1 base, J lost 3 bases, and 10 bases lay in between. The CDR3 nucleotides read TGTGCCAGCAGTGAAGAACAGGCCAACAATCAGCCCCAGCATTTT. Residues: CASSEEQANNQPQHF.

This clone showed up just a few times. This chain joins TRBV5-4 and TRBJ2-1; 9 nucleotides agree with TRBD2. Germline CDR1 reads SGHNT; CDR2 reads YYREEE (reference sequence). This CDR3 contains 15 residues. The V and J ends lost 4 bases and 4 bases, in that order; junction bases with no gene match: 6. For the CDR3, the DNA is TGTGCCAGCAGCCTCACTAGCGGGTATTACAATGAGCAGTTCTTC. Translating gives CASSLTSGYYNEQFF. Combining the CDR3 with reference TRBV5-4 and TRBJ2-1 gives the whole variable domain ETGVTQSPTHLIKTRGQQVTLRCSSQSGHNTVSWYQQALGQGPQFIFQYYREEENGRGNFPPRFSGLQFPNYSSELNVNALELDDSALYLCASSLTSGYYNEQFFGPGTRLTVL.

CDR3 sequence: CASSPEPGQGNGYTF. The DNA of the CDR3 is TGTGCCAGCAGCCCCGAACCCGGACAGGGGAATGGCTACACCTTC. The gene calls are TRBV7-3 and TRBJ1-2; the match to TRBD1 covers 9 bases. This CDR3 region has 15 residues. Germline V CDR1 and CDR2: SGHTA, FQGTGA. Trimming at V came to 5 bases and at J to 6 bases, leaving 10 bases not matched to a gene.

The CDR3 spells CASSLVVPGDTGELFF. The CDR3 DNA follows: TGTGCCAGCAGCTTAGTTGTACCAGGGGACACCGGGGAGCTGTTTTTT. V gene TRBV11-2 combines with J gene TRBJ2-2, with D possibly being TRBD1 (6 bases). V lost 1 base, J lost 3 bases, and 12 bases lay in between. The CDR3 runs to 16 residues. The germline V gene has CDR1 SGHAT and CDR2 FQNNGV.

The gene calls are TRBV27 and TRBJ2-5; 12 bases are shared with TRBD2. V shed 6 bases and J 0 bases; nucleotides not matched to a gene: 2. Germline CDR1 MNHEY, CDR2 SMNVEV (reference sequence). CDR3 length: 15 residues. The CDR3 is CASRRLAGDQETQYF. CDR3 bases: TGTGCCAGCAGAAGACTAGCGGGGGACCAAGAGACCCAGTACTTC.

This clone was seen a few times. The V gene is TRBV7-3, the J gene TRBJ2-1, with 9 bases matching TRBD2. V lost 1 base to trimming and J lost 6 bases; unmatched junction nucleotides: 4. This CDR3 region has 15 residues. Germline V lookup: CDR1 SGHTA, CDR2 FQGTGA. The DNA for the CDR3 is TGTGCCAGCAGCTTAAGTAGCGGGAGTATCAATGAGCAGTTCTTC. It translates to CASSLSSGSINEQFF.

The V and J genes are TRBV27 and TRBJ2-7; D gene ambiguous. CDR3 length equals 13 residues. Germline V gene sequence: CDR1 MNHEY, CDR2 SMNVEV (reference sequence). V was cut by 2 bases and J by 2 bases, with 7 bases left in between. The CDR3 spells CASSLKPTYEQYF. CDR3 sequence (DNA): TGTGCCAGCAGTTTAAAGCCTACCTACGAGCAGTACTTC.

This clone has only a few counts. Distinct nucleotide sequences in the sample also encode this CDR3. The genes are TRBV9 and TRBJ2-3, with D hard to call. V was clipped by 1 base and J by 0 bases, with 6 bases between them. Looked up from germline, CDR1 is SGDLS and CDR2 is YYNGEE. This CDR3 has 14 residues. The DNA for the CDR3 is TGTGCCAGCAGCGTACTGTCGAGCACAGATACGCAGTATTTT. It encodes CASSVLSSTDTQYF.